Only a few counts were recorded for the clone carrying this T cell receptor beta chain. Data came from immunoSEQ multiplex PCR; TCRdb stores just in-frame clones and leaves some out. Among about 140,000 clones listed, just under 90% were seen once. This entry is derived from a study of blood T cell repertoires in COVID-19. Study context: Samples of COVID-19 (acute and convalescent) were obtained from the United States, Italy and Spain.

The CDR3 extends over 13 amino acids. V gave up 6 bases and J gave up 6 bases, with 11 bases separating them. The gene calls are TRBV12-3 or TRBV12-4 and TRBJ2-2; TRBD1 is a possible D gene (5 bases). The source of this sequence is a woman aged 35 to 49 with acute or convalescent COVID-19. Sequencing used peripheral blood. Written as DNA, the CDR3 is TGTGCCAGCAGCTTCTGGGGCCCCGGGGAGCTGTTTTTT. Its translation is CASSFWGPGELFF.